The rows below give T cell receptor beta chains drawn from one sample of a study of blood T cells in healthy people across ages. TCRdb used MiXCR to reprocess the 5' RACE reads, holding one entry per CDR3 protein. The sample lists 550,000 to 750,000 distinct CDR3 sequences; 20% to 25% were seen once. The sample consisted of blood. These receptors were taken from a man between 65 and 85 years old in good health. The CDR3 runs from the conserved cysteine through the conserved F or W. The order of the fields is V gene, D gene, clone size, J gene, CDR3 DNA, CDR3 protein. The D gene is left open where the match is weak. The size of a clone is reported for some rows only, either as once, few or many, or as a class for expanded clones.

TRBV12-3/TRBV12-4	TRBD2	few	TRBJ2-1	TGTGCCAGTTGGACTAGTATCTACAATGAGCAGTTCTTC	CASWTSIYNEQFF
TRBV20-1	-	-	TRBJ1-2	TGCAGTGCTAGGGGCAGACAATATGGCTACACCTTC	CSARGRQYGYTF
TRBV25-1	TRBD1	few	TRBJ1-4	TGTGCCAGCAGGAGACAGGGACATGAAAAACTGTTTTTT	CASRRQGHEKLFF
TRBV5-1	-	-	TRBJ2-3	TGCGCCAGCAGCTTAAGCCACTCACCAGATACGCAGTATTTT	CASSLSHSPDTQYF
TRBV7-2	-	many	TRBJ2-7	TGTGCCAGCAGCTTCTGGACCCCTCTGAGCGAGCAGTACTTC	CASSFWTPLSEQYF
TRBV7-2	-	few	TRBJ2-7	TGTGCCAGCAGCCGGACAACCATTAACTCCTACGAGCAGTACTTC	CASSRTTINSYEQYF
TRBV10-3	-	-	TRBJ2-5	TGTGCCATCAGTGAGACGTGGGACTACCAAGAGACCCAGTACTTC	CAISETWDYQETQYF
TRBV5-1	TRBD1	few	TRBJ2-3	TGCGCCAGCAGCTTCGGACAGGGAAACACAGATACGCAGTATTTT	CASSFGQGNTDTQYF
TRBV6-5	-	-	TRBJ1-2	TGTGCCAGCAGCCTCACACAAAACTATGGCTACACCTTC	CASSLTQNYGYTF
TRBV9	TRBD2	few	TRBJ2-5	TGTGCCAGCAGTCCCGGGGGGACTAACAATGAGCAGTCCTTC	CASSPGGTNNEQSF
TRBV20-1	-	-	TRBJ2-7	TGCAGTGCTAGCGTTGGACCCCACTACGAGCAGTACTTC	CSASVGPHYEQYF
TRBV12-3/TRBV12-4	-	many	TRBJ2-7	TGTGCCAGCAGCCCTCACAGGGTGGGAGAGCAGTACTTC	CASSPHRVGEQYF
TRBV20-1	TRBD2	-	TRBJ2-4	TGCAGTGCTCGAGCGACTAGCGGGGGAAACATTCAGTACTTC	CSARATSGGNIQYF
TRBV7-8	-	many	TRBJ2-7	TGTGCCAGCAGCTTAGTTGGGGGGCTGTCCTACGAGCAGTACTTC	CASSLVGGLSYEQYF
TRBV27	-	few	TRBJ2-2	TGTGCCAGCAGTTTAAGATCGGTAAACACCGGGGAGCTGTTTTTT	CASSLRSVNTGELFF
TRBV20-1	-	-	TRBJ2-5	TGCAGTGCTAGTCAGACCGAAGAGACCCAGTACTTC	CSASQTEETQYF
TRBV27	-	-	TRBJ1-4	TGTGCCAGCAGTTTATCGATGGTCGGTGAAAAACTGTTTTTT	CASSLSMVGEKLFF
TRBV18	-	-	TRBJ1-4	TGTGCCAGCTCATCCATGGGAACTAATGAAAAACTGTTTTTT	CASSSMGTNEKLFF
TRBV7-2	-	few	TRBJ2-3	TGTGCCAGCAGCATAAGGGGGGGCACAGATACGCAGTATTTT	CASSIRGGTDTQYF
TRBV19	TRBD1	-	TRBJ1-4	TGTGCCAGTAGTTTATGGACAGGGGCTCCCGAGGAAAAACTGTTTTTT	CASSLWTGAPEEKLFF
TRBV6-1	TRBD2	few	TRBJ2-4	TGTGCCAGCAGGGCGGGAGATTCCGCGGCCAAAAACATTCAGTACTTC	CASRAGDSAAKNIQYF
TRBV28	-	few	TRBJ2-2	TGTGCCAGCAGTTCGTGGGGCGTCACCGGGGAGCTGTTTTTT	CASSSWGVTGELFF
TRBV12-3/TRBV12-4	TRBD2	many	TRBJ2-3	TGTGCCAGCAGTTTGGCGGGAGGGCCGAGAGATACGCAGTATTTT	CASSLAGGPRDTQYF
TRBV12-3/TRBV12-4	-	many	TRBJ2-4	TGTGCCAGCAGCGACCCTACTCCAGGGACCAAAAACATTCAGTACTTC	CASSDPTPGTKNIQYF
TRBV21-1	-	few	TRBJ1-2	TGTGCCAGCAGCGCGTCCCGGGACAGGGTAGGAGATGGCTACACCTTC	CASSASRDRVGDGYTF
TRBV27	-	-	TRBJ2-7	TGTGCCAGCAGTTTACGTTTCGGGCAGGGGAACTACGAGCAGTACTTC	CASSLRFGQGNYEQYF
TRBV10-3	TRBD2	many	TRBJ2-1	TGTGCCATCAGTAGACTAGCGGGAAGGGTCAATGAGCAGTTCTTC	CAISRLAGRVNEQFF
TRBV6-1	TRBD2	-	TRBJ2-1	TGTGCCAGCAAGCCTAGCGGGGGCCTTACTGAGCAGTTCTTC	CASKPSGGLTEQFF
TRBV3-1	-	many	TRBJ2-7	TGTGCCAGCAGCCCCGGGACGCACTCCTACGAGCAGTACTTC	CASSPGTHSYEQYF
TRBV20-1	-	few	TRBJ2-4	TGCAGTGCTAGAGATCCCCAGGGAGCCAAAAACATTCAGTACTTC	CSARDPQGAKNIQYF
TRBV5-1	-	few	TRBJ2-1	TGCGCCAGCAGCCCGGGACTTGTTTTAGATGAGCAGTTCTTC	CASSPGLVLDEQFF
TRBV20-1	TRBD2	many	TRBJ2-3	TGCAGTGCTCTAGCGGGAGGGTCGACAGATACGCAGTATTTT	CSALAGGSTDTQYF
TRBV5-5	-	few	TRBJ2-7	TGTGCCAGCAGCTTGTACCGGGACGCCTACGAGCAGTACTTC	CASSLYRDAYEQYF
TRBV5-5	TRBD2	few	TRBJ2-5	TGTGCCAGCAGCCCGGGGACTAGCGGGAAACAAGAGACCCAGTACTTC	CASSPGTSGKQETQYF
TRBV4-3	-	few	TRBJ2-7	TGCGCCAGCAGCCAAGAAGAGGGCAGGACCCACGAGCAGTACTTC	CASSQEEGRTHEQYF
TRBV5-1	TRBD1	-	TRBJ1-4	TGCGCCAGCAGCTTGGGGGCCGCAGGGGGCCCAACTAATGAAAAACTGTTTTTT	CASSLGAAGGPTNEKLFF
TRBV7-2	TRBD2	few	TRBJ2-5	TGTGCCAGCAGCTTATGGAGCGGGAGGGCCATAGAGACCCAGTACTTC	CASSLWSGRAIETQYF
TRBV7-8	TRBD1	once	TRBJ1-1	TGTGCCAGCAGTTTGCACGAGGCTCGGGACAGCACTGAAGCTTTCTTT	CASSLHEARDSTEAFF
TRBV28	-	-	TRBJ1-3	TGTGCCAGCAGGGTCCTTGACGGCTACTCTGGAAACACCATATATTTT	CASRVLDGYSGNTIYF
TRBV9	TRBD1	-	TRBJ2-7	TGTGCCAGCAGCGTTGGTGGACAGGGGGCTTACGAGCAGTACTTC	CASSVGGQGAYEQYF
TRBV6-5	TRBD1	-	TRBJ1-4	TGTGCCAGCGGCAGGGGGTTTAATGAAAAACTGTTTTTT	CASGRGFNEKLFF
TRBV15	-	few	TRBJ2-5	TGTGCCACCAGCAGAGGTGGAGAGAAAGAAGAGACCCAGTACTTC	CATSRGGEKEETQYF
TRBV28	-	-	TRBJ2-5	TGTGCCAGCAGTTCCCCTCCTACAGGGAGGAAAGAGACCCAGTACTTC	CASSSPPTGRKETQYF
TRBV3-1	-	few	TRBJ1-1	TGTGCCAGCAGCCACCACGACACGAACACTGAAGCTTTCTTT	CASSHHDTNTEAFF
TRBV6-5	-	few	TRBJ2-5	TGTGCCAGCAGTGACACGAGACAGAAGTACCAAGAGACCCAGTACTTC	CASSDTRQKYQETQYF
TRBV9	-	-	TRBJ2-7	TGTGCCAGCAGCGTGGGCAGGGAGAACTGCGAGCAGTACTTC	CASSVGRENCEQYF
TRBV2	TRBD2	few	TRBJ2-7	TGTGCCACCGCCAGCGGGGCGCCCTACGAGCAGTACTTC	CATASGAPYEQYF
TRBV20-1	-	-	TRBJ2-1	TGCAGTGCTAGAGATCAGCTATACAATGAGCAGTTCTTC	CSARDQLYNEQFF
TRBV6-2/TRBV6-3	-	-	TRBJ1-1	TGTGCCAGCAGGATCGGGAGTCTCAGTAACACTGAAGCTTTCTTT	CASRIGSLSNTEAFF
TRBV7-8	-	-	TRBJ2-5	TGTGCCAGCAGCCCCTCCCGGGACCAAGGTAGATGGGAGACCCAGTACTTC	CASSPSRDQGRWETQYF
TRBV5-1	-	few	TRBJ2-2	TGCGCCAGCAGACCGGGCTTGAACACCGGGGAGCTGTTTTTT	CASRPGLNTGELFF
TRBV20-1	TRBD2	-	TRBJ2-2	TGCAGTGCCTCGACTAGCGGGAGGGTAACCGGGGAGCTGTTTTTT	CSASTSGRVTGELFF
TRBV20-1	-	few	TRBJ2-1	TGCAGTGCTAGAGGCCCCGCCAGGGGTACCTACAATGAGCAGTTCTTC	CSARGPARGTYNEQFF